This is a list of T cell receptor beta chains from one sample in a study of blood T cell repertoires in COVID-19. Data came from immunoSEQ multiplex PCR; TCRdb stores just in-frame clones and leaves some out. Of some 300,000 clones listed, 89% were seen once; the top ten hold around 9%. Sequencing input: PBMCs or T cells enriched from blood (not recorded which). These receptors were collected from a woman aged 25 to 45 who had recovered from COVID-19. Both conserved end residues are part of each CDR3. Fields, in order: clone size, CDR3 length, V gene, J gene, D gene, CDR3 protein. A D gene is named only where the DNA matches it firmly. A clone size is listed for some rows: how often the clone was seen (once, few, many), or a class if it is expanded.

abundance: .; len: 17; v_gene: TRBV5-1; j_gene: TRBJ2-5; d_gene: TRBD2; CDR3aa: CASSLASGRGFQETQYF
abundance: .; len: 16; v_gene: TRBV7-9; j_gene: TRBJ2-2; d_gene: TRBD1; CDR3aa: CASSSRGTANTGELFF
abundance: .; len: 14; v_gene: TRBV18; j_gene: TRBJ1-3; d_gene: .; CDR3aa: CASSETVQGNTIYF
abundance: .; len: 20; v_gene: TRBV27; j_gene: TRBJ1-2; d_gene: .; CDR3aa: CASSFGFRGGRNALAYGYTF
abundance: .; len: 16; v_gene: TRBV6-1; j_gene: TRBJ2-5; d_gene: TRBD2; CDR3aa: CASSGLLSGMEETQYF
abundance: once; len: 15; v_gene: TRBV7-2; j_gene: TRBJ2-5; d_gene: .; CDR3aa: CASSLIFSGYETQYF
abundance: few; len: 18; v_gene: TRBV13; j_gene: TRBJ2-7; d_gene: TRBD2; CDR3aa: CASSLRLWQREVHYEQYF
abundance: .; len: 14; v_gene: TRBV6-5; j_gene: TRBJ1-3; d_gene: .; CDR3aa: CASSKQGSGNTIYF
abundance: once; len: 16; v_gene: TRBV28; j_gene: TRBJ1-1; d_gene: .; CDR3aa: CASSLPGSMVVFEAFF
abundance: .; len: 18; v_gene: TRBV3-1/TRBV3-2; j_gene: TRBJ2-7; d_gene: .; CDR3aa: CASSRLGAGAGSYYEQYF
abundance: .; len: 17; v_gene: TRBV28; j_gene: TRBJ1-6; d_gene: .; CDR3aa: CASSTRTDSSYNSPLHF
abundance: .; len: 13; v_gene: TRBV25-1; j_gene: TRBJ1-3; d_gene: .; CDR3aa: CASTDSLGDTIYF
abundance: .; len: 16; v_gene: TRBV7-9; j_gene: TRBJ2-5; d_gene: TRBD1; CDR3aa: CASSFPELTGIETQYF
abundance: .; len: 15; v_gene: TRBV5-6; j_gene: TRBJ2-3; d_gene: TRBD1; CDR3aa: CASSSGTGWKGTQYF
abundance: few; len: 16; v_gene: TRBV28; j_gene: TRBJ1-2; d_gene: TRBD1; CDR3aa: CASRHGAAGGNYGYTF
abundance: .; len: 13; v_gene: TRBV5-4; j_gene: TRBJ1-1; d_gene: .; CDR3aa: CASSFGGGTEAFF
abundance: .; len: 15; v_gene: TRBV29-1; j_gene: TRBJ2-1; d_gene: .; CDR3aa: CSVELGLGTNNEQFF
abundance: .; len: 15; v_gene: TRBV7-9; j_gene: TRBJ2-1; d_gene: .; CDR3aa: CASTLGWDSSNEQFF
abundance: .; len: 16; v_gene: TRBV18; j_gene: TRBJ1-5; d_gene: TRBD1; CDR3aa: CASSPVTGGSNQPQHF
abundance: .; len: 14; v_gene: TRBV6-5; j_gene: TRBJ2-3; d_gene: .; CDR3aa: CASRTSGGSDTQYF
abundance: .; len: 13; v_gene: TRBV12-3/TRBV12-4; j_gene: TRBJ1-1; d_gene: .; CDR3aa: CASSSTENTEAFF
abundance: .; len: 13; v_gene: TRBV2; j_gene: TRBJ1-2; d_gene: .; CDR3aa: CASSVPVNYGYTF
abundance: .; len: 13; v_gene: TRBV14; j_gene: TRBJ1-2; d_gene: .; CDR3aa: CASSQDRGLGYTF
abundance: .; len: 13; v_gene: TRBV27; j_gene: TRBJ2-7; d_gene: TRBD1; CDR3aa: CASSTTGAYEQYF
abundance: .; len: 15; v_gene: TRBV7-9; j_gene: TRBJ1-5; d_gene: .; CDR3aa: CASSLGGGLHQPQHF